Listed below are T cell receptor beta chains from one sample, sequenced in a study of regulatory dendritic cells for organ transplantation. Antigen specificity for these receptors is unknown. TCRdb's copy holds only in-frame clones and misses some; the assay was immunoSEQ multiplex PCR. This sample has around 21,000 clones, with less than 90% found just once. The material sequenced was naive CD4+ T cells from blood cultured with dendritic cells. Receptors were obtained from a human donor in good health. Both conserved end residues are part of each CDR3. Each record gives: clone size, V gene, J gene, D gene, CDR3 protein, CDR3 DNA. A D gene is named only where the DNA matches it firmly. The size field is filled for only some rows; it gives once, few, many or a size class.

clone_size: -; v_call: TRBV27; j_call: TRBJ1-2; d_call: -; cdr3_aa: CASRGGAPYGYTF; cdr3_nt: TGTGCCAGTCGCGGGGGGGCGCCGTACGGCTACACCTTC
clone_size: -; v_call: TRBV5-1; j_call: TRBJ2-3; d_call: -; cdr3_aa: CASSLAPRSSDSTDTQYF; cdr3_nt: TGCGCCAGCAGCTTGGCACCTCGGTCTAGCGATAGCACAGATACGCAGTATTTT
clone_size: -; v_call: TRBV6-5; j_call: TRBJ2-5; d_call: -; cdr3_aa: CASSLEGPTQTQYF; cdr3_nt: TGTGCCAGCAGTTTAGAGGGACCAACCCAGACCCAGTACTTC
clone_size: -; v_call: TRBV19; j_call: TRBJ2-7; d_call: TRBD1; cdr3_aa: CASRETGTGGYEQYF; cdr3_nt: TGTGCCAGTAGGGAAACCGGGACAGGGGGATACGAGCAGTACTTC
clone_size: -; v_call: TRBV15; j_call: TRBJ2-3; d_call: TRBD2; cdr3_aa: CATSRDGLAGATDTQYF; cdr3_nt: TGTGCCACCAGCAGAGACGGACTAGCGGGGGCCACAGATACGCAGTATTTT
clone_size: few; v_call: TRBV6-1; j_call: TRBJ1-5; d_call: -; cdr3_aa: CASSGGQQGQPQHF; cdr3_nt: TGTGCCAGCAGTGGAGGACAGCAGGGTCAGCCCCAGCATTTT
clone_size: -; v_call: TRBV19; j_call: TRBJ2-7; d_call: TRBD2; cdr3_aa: CASSIQASGTHEQYF; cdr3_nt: TGTGCCAGTAGTATTCAGGCTAGCGGGACCCACGAGCAGTACTTC
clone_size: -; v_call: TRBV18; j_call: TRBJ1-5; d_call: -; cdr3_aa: CASSPQGSNQPQHF; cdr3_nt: TGTGCCAGCTCACCACAGGGAAGCAATCAGCCCCAGCATTTT
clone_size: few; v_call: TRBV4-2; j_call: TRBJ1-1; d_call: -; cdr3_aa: CASSEGSGKNTEAFF; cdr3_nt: TGTGCCAGCAGCGAGGGGTCAGGGAAGAACACTGAAGCTTTCTTT
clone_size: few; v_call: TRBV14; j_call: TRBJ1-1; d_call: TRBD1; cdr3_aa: CASSLRTGARAFF; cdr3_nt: TGTGCCAGCAGCCTTAGGACAGGGGCCCGAGCTTTCTTT
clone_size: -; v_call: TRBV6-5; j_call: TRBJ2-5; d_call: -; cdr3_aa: CASSDLAWETQYF; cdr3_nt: TGTGCCAGCAGTGATCTAGCTTGGGAGACCCAGTACTTC
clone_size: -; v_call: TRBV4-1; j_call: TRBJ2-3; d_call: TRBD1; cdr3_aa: CASSLTTGFGTDTQYF; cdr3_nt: TGCGCCAGCAGCTTGACGACAGGGTTTGGCACAGATACGCAGTATTTT
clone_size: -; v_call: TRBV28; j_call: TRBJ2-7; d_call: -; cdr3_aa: CASSPFGGKYEQYF; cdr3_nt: TGTGCCAGCAGCCCCTTCGGAGGTAAATACGAGCAGTACTTC
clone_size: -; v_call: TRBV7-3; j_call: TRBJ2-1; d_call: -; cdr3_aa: CASSRDTGVQFF; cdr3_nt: TGTGCCAGCAGCCGGGACACGGGAGTGCAGTTCTTC
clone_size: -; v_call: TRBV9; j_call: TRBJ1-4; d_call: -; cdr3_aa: CASSETTGYNEKLFF; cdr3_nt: TGTGCCAGCAGCGAAACTACAGGGTATAATGAAAAACTGTTTTTT
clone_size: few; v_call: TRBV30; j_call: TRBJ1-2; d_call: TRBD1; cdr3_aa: CACGQGSYYGYTF; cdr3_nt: TGTGCCTGCGGACAGGGTTCTTACTATGGCTACACCTTC